The sequence of this T cell receptor beta chain was determined in a study of T cell responses to AZD1222 COVID-19 vaccine. The data were produced by immunoSEQ multiplex PCR, yet TCRdb's version contains in-frame clones alone and is incomplete. This table holds 90,000 to 150,000 clones, 90% found once. Comments on this clone: The antigen remains undetermined.

Study findings and constraints: Variant regions that are unmutated are reportedly the target of nearly half of spike-specific TCRs.

This CDR3 is built from 13 residues. Looked up from germline, CDR1 is MDHEN and CDR2 is SYDVKM. Trimming shortened V by 3 bases and J by 4 bases, and 9 bases separated the two germline ends. The source material was peripheral blood, sampled 28 days after the second dose of the MenACWY control vaccine. This chain joins TRBV28 and TRBJ1-1, with D hard to call. The clonotype originates from an adult who received the MenACWY meningococcal vaccine as a control. Written as DNA, the CDR3 is TGTGCCAGCAGTTTGATCGTTCTCACTGAAGCTTTCTTT. It codes for CASSLIVLTEAFF.